Detailed here is one T cell receptor (beta chain). Its antigen is currently unknown. The source of the sample is a study of CD8+ T cells in alopecia areata. Specified treatment: oral pan-JAK inhibitor, 5-10 mg twice daily. Germline loops: CDR1 MNHEY, CDR2 SMNVEV (reference sequence). J lost 6 bases, V lost 0 bases, and 7 bases had no gene match. The CDR3 is 15 amino acids. Following extraction, RNA underwent reverse transcription to cDNA, which served as the sequencing template. TCRdb keeps only in-frame clones here, not all; method: immunoSEQ multiplex PCR. The sample shows some 180,000 clones, about 53% of them seen only once. Notes on the study in general: Uncertainty remains about how baseline CD8+ expansion links to response, with one nonresponder. Sharing of TCRs across patients appeared less clear than in mice, possibly for HLA-related reasons.

The sequences come from CD8+ T cells sorted from blood, collected at week 24, from a patient treated with tofacitinib. This receptor was obtained from a human donor with alopecia areata. This chain joins TRBV27 and TRBJ2-7; 8 nucleotides align to TRBD1. The CDR3 here is CASSLSYQGASEQYF. In nucleotides, the CDR3 is TGTGCCAGCAGTTTATCCTACCAGGGGGCGAGCGAGCAGTACTTC.